The entry that follows covers one T cell receptor beta chain sequence. The antigen is not known. The sample is drawn from a study of graft-versus-host responses after intestinal transplantation. On the study more broadly: Transplant types were multivisceral, liver-intestinal, or isolated intestinal. Tacrolimus and steroids were given for about 3 years to all recipients after anti-thymocyte globulin induction.

Profiling relied on immunoSEQ multiplex PCR, and the TCRdb table lists in-frame clones only, not all of them. The sample comprises approximately 46,000 clones, roughly 80% of which are singletons, and approximately 0.46% rests with the top ten. Germline CDR1 is MNHNS and CDR2 is SASEGT. The CDR3 length is 16 residues. The ends were cut back, 2 bases at V and 0 bases at J, with 11 bases in the middle. Overall study results and limits: Association was observed between peak circulating GvH clone levels and early post-transplant HvG declines. GvH clonotypes were identified within recipient marrow, with a subset emerging first in ileum or blood.

The specimen was unstimulated CD4+ T cells sorted from spleen or lymph node cells, collected before transplant. The source of this sequence is a human donor who was the organ donor for an intestinal transplant. V gene TRBV6-1 combines with J gene TRBJ2-1, with D unresolved. The CDR3 reads CASSELDWDSYNEQFF. CDR3 sequence (DNA): TGTGCCAGCAGTGAACTAGACTGGGACTCCTACAATGAGCAGTTCTTC.